This T cell receptor (beta chain) was sequenced for a study of T cells in women clearing cervical HPV infection. The study, taken as a whole, reports: A classifier using richness and V gene abundances reached an AUC of 0.83. Timing of associations relative to infection is unclear; T-cell subsets were not isolated.

The CDR3 contains 14 residues. The ends lost 4 bases at V and 10 bases at J; junction bases unmatched: 8. Germline lookup yields CDR1 SGHRS and CDR2 YFSETQ. As to this clone: Its antigen is as yet unknown. The missing CDR3 end, 3 residues past where the read stops, is filled in from the germline J gene.

Sequencing used immunoSEQ multiplex PCR; TCRdb keeps in-frame clones, though not all of them. The listing contains some 37,000 clones. The sequenced sample was blood buffy coat. The rearrangement uses TRBV5-1 and TRBJ1-6; 7 nucleotides line up with TRBD1. The receptor comes from a woman between 18 and 75 years old with a cervical HPV16 infection that either progressed to CIN3+ or cleared (not recorded which). The CDR3 bases that were read are TGCGCCAGCAGCGTTCAGGGGGATGGGTCACCC. Its translation: CASSVQGDGSP. The CDR3 in its entirety is CASSVQGDGSPLHF.